These T cell receptor beta chains were read from a single sample in a study of shared clonotypes between healthy human individuals. TCRdb's table, derived via immunoSEQ multiplex PCR, lists solely in-frame clones and lacks some. The data contain about 2 million clones, just under 95% of them singletons. The sample consisted of naive CD8+ T cells sorted from blood. The receptor set was obtained from a man aged 18 to 30 in good health. Each CDR3 is given with its conserved first and last residue. D genes are given only for firm matches. The size of a clone is reported for some rows only, either as once, few or many, or as a class for expanded clones.

V gene	J gene	D gene	clone size	CDR3 protein	CDR3 DNA
TRBV5-6	TRBJ2-2	-	-	CASSFPAGAGELFF	TGTGCCAGCAGCTTTCCCGCAGGGGCCGGGGAGCTGTTTTTT
TRBV7-6	TRBJ2-1	TRBD1	-	CASSSRRGQSYNEQFF	TGTGCCAGCAGCTCGAGAAGGGGACAGAGTTACAATGAGCAGTTCTTC
TRBV9	TRBJ2-5	-	-	CASSGEGETQYF	TGTGCCAGCAGCGGAGAGGGGGAGACCCAGTACTTC
TRBV5-1	TRBJ2-5	TRBD2	few	CASSLDRGGQETQYF	TGCGCCAGCAGCTTGGACCGGGGGGGCCAGGAGACCCAGTACTTC
TRBV11-2	TRBJ2-7	-	once	CATGRVLGEQYF	TGTGCCACCGGCAGGGTCTTAGGCGAGCAGTACTTC
TRBV7-7	TRBJ2-1	TRBD2	-	CASSPTSGSYPNEQFF	TGTGCTAGCAGTCCAACTAGCGGGAGTTATCCGAATGAGCAGTTCTTC
TRBV27	TRBJ1-2	TRBD1	-	CASSLDRGGGYTF	TGTGCCAGCAGTTTAGACAGGGGAGGTGGCTACACCTTC
TRBV6-5	TRBJ2-5	-	-	CASSYSLPGYQETQYF	TGTGCCAGCAGTTACTCGCTTCCAGGGTACCAAGAGACCCAGTACTTC
TRBV25-1	TRBJ2-5	TRBD2	-	CASRSGSGETQYF	TGTGCCAGTCGTAGCGGGAGCGGAGAGACCCAGTACTTC
TRBV7-6	TRBJ2-1	TRBD1	-	CASSSGTGGNNEQFF	TGTGCCAGCAGCTCCGGGACAGGAGGCAACAATGAGCAGTTCTTC
TRBV18	TRBJ1-1	-	-	CASSPGAVNTEAFF	TGTGCCAGCTCACCCGGGGCGGTGAACACTGAAGCTTTCTTT
TRBV27	TRBJ2-6	-	-	CASSLSVGAGSGANVLTF	TGTGCCAGCAGTTTATCTGTGGGGGCTGGCTCTGGGGCCAACGTCCTGACTTTC
TRBV6-5	TRBJ2-7	-	-	CASSSSGYSYEQYF	TGTGCCAGCAGTTCAAGCGGGTACTCCTACGAGCAGTACTTC
TRBV4-1	TRBJ1-1	TRBD1	once	CASSYGTGHGEAFF	TGCGCCAGCAGTTACGGGACAGGCCATGGTGAAGCTTTCTTT
TRBV27	TRBJ1-4	TRBD1	-	CASSLGDRVNEKLFF	TGTGCCAGCAGTTTGGGGGACAGGGTTAATGAAAAACTGTTTTTT
TRBV2	TRBJ2-7	TRBD1	-	CASSESYGTGTYEQYF	TGTGCCAGCAGTGAATCGTACGGGACAGGAACCTACGAGCAGTACTTC
TRBV2	TRBJ1-2	TRBD1	-	CASSEEGAANYGYTF	TGTGCCAGCAGTGAGGAGGGGGCAGCTAACTATGGCTACACCTTC
TRBV7-9	TRBJ2-7	-	-	CASSLTGEAYEQYF	TGTGCCAGCAGCTTAACGGGGGAAGCCTACGAGCAGTACTTC
TRBV11-2	TRBJ2-7	-	-	CASSLGSPIGEQYF	TGTGCCAGCAGCTTAGGGTCCCCAATAGGGGAGCAGTACTTC
TRBV5-4	TRBJ2-7	TRBD1	-	CASSPPGQGSREQYF	TGTGCCAGCAGCCCTCCGGGACAGGGTTCAAGGGAGCAGTACTTC
TRBV5-4	TRBJ2-2	-	-	CASSPPETGGELFF	TGTGCCAGCAGTCCGCCTGAGACCGGCGGGGAGCTGTTTTTT
TRBV19	TRBJ2-7	-	-	CASSIDRGHEQYF	TGTGCCAGTAGTATAGACCGAGGGCACGAGCAGTACTTC
TRBV7-6	TRBJ2-7	-	-	CASSPGAGVGYEQYF	TGTGCCAGCAGCCCGGGGGCGGGAGTGGGCTACGAGCAGTACTTC
TRBV7-2	TRBJ1-5	-	-	CASSLGPGGVQPQHF	TGTGCCAGCAGCTTGGGCCCTGGGGGGGTTCAGCCCCAGCATTTT
TRBV5-4	TRBJ2-7	TRBD1	-	CASSPRTGAYEQYF	TGTGCCAGCAGCCCAAGGACAGGGGCCTACGAGCAGTACTTC
TRBV28	TRBJ2-7	TRBD1	-	CASRPSTDRGLYEQYF	TGTGCCAGCAGGCCATCAACGGACAGGGGACTGTACGAGCAGTACTTC
TRBV30	TRBJ2-7	-	-	CAWSVRALQGLFYEQYF	TGTGCCTGGAGTGTACGGGCGCTCCAGGGACTTTTCTACGAGCAGTACTTC
TRBV30	TRBJ2-7	TRBD1	-	CAWGTGPLTEQYF	TGTGCCTGGGGGACAGGGCCCCTAACCGAGCAGTACTTC
TRBV11-2	TRBJ2-7	-	-	CASSGETALFSYEQYF	TGTGCCAGCAGCGGCGAGACAGCCTTATTCTCCTACGAGCAGTACTTC
TRBV2	TRBJ2-2	TRBD2	-	CASSEDQVLLAQPNTGELFF	TGTGCCAGCAGTGAAGATCAGGTCCTACTAGCGCAACCGAACACCGGGGAGCTGTTTTTT
TRBV29-1	TRBJ2-7	TRBD1	-	CSVDGQGSYEQYF	TGCAGCGTTGACGGACAGGGCTCCTACGAGCAGTACTTC
TRBV2	TRBJ2-7	-	-	CASSGQDEQYF	TGTGCCAGCAGTGGGCAGGACGAGCAGTACTTC